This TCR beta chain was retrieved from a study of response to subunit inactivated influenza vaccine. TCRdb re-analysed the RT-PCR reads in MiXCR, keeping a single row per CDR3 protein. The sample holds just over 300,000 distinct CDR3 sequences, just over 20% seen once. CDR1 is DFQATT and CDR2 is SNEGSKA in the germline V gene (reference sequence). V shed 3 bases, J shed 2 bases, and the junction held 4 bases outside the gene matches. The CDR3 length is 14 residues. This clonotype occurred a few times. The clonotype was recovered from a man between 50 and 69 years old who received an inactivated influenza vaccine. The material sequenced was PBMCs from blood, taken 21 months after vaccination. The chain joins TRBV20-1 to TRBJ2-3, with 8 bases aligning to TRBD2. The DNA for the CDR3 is TGCAGTGCTAGTAAAGCGGGAGTCACAGATACGCAGTATTTT. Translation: CSASKAGVTDTQYF.